The 13 T cell receptor beta chains below were found in one sample sequenced in a study. TCRdb redid the calling of the 5' RACE reads with MiXCR, one entry per CDR3 protein. The table shows tens of thousands of distinct CDR3 sequences, with around 26% occurring only once. The sample comprised naive CD4+ T cells sorted from blood. Subset defined: naive CD4+ T cells, CD4+CD45RA+CD25-. The receptor source for this set is a female donor with breast cancer.

This clonotype was observed a handful of times. V and J are TRBV9 and TRBJ1-2; TRBD1 aligns across 9 bases. V shed 2 bases and J 5 bases; nucleotides not matched to a gene: 7. The CDR3 runs 15 residues. Looked up from germline, CDR1 is SGDLS and CDR2 is YYNGEE. The CDR3 nucleotides read TGTGCCAGCAGCGTCGGGACAGGGAATTGGTATGGCTACACCTTC. It is translated as CASSVGTGNWYGYTF.

The chain couples TRBV20-1 to TRBJ1-6; TRBD1 might be the D (6 bases). The CDR3 loop spans 15 amino acids. The V and J ends lost 0 bases and 6 bases respectively, with 12 bases between them. Germline values: CDR1 DFQATT, CDR2 SNEGSKA (reference sequence). CDR3 sequence reads: CSARDQGPFNSPLHF. CDR3 coding DNA: TGCAGTGCTAGAGACCAGGGGCCCTTTAATTCACCCCTCCACTTT.

As to this clonotype: The conserved closing phenylalanine or tryptophan is absent in this CDR3, likely reflecting a read error. The V gene is TRBV15, the J gene TRBJ2-5; either TRBD1 or TRBD2 may fit D (5 bases each). CDR3 length: 15 amino acids. The germline gives CDR1 LNHNV, CDR2 YYDKDF (reference sequence). Between the trimmed V and J ends, which lost 3 bases and 1 base, there was a span of 12 bases. CDR3 sequence: CATSRPGARQETQYS. The CDR3 DNA follows: TGTGCCACCAGCAGGCCCGGGGCACGCCAAGAGACCCAGTACTCC.

This clonotype was seen more than once but under ten times. J is TRBJ2-1 and V is TRBV3-1; TRBD2 matches at 12 bases. The germline V gene encodes CDR1 LGHDT and CDR2 YNNKEL (reference sequence). CDR3 size: 15 residues. Trimming removed 2 bases from V and 7 bases from J; junction bases left unmatched: 3. The CDR3 reads CASSQTGLAGNEQFF. CDR3 in DNA: TGTGCCAGCAGCCAAACGGGACTAGCGGGTAATGAGCAGTTCTTC.

The CDR3 DNA is TGTGCCAGCAGTCATCAGGGGGTCGGCAATCAGCCCCAGCATTTT. Amino acid sequence: CASSHQGVGNQPQHF. The V gene is TRBV12-3 or TRBV12-4, the J gene TRBJ1-5; TRBD1 matches at 7 bases. Trimming took 5 bases from V and 2 from J; bases not matched to a gene: 6. This CDR3 comprises 15 residues.

A few counts support this clonotype. The genes are TRBV12-3 or TRBV12-4 and TRBJ1-3; maybe TRBD1 (5 bases). The V gene lost 2 bases and the J gene lost 3 bases, with 8 bases spanning the gap. CDR3 length: 14 amino acids. CDR3 sequence: CASSLQGNGNTIYF. DNA for the CDR3: TGTGCCAGCAGTTTACAGGGAAATGGAAACACCATATATTTT.

This clonotype was seen a few times. The CDR3 spells CASSPPGSTEAFF. CDR3 DNA sequence: TGCGCCAGCAGCCCGCCGGGGTCCACTGAAGCTTTCTTT. The chain uses TRBV5-1 and TRBJ1-1; D unclear. The CDR3 runs to 13 residues. Germline V gives CDR1 SGHRS, CDR2 YFSETQ. V shed 4 bases and J shed 4 bases, with 11 bases lying between them.

This clonotype is medium-sized by share. V gene TRBV5-1 combines with J gene TRBJ2-1, with a tentative D call TRBD1 (5 bases). Germline CDR1 reads SGHRS; CDR2 reads YFSETQ. The CDR3 is 15 amino acids. V dropped 4 bases and J dropped 0 bases, with 11 bases sitting between them. The CDR3 region is CASSTDTSSYNEQFF. The CDR3 DNA is TGCGCCAGCAGCACGGACACGAGCTCCTACAATGAGCAGTTCTTC.

The sample holds a few counts of this clonotype. In DNA, the CDR3 is TGCAGCGTTGAAGTGGCCGGCCGGAGGGGGGGATCCTACGAGCAGTACTTC. Translating it yields CSVEVAGRRGGSYEQYF. This sequence joins TRBV29-1 and TRBJ2-7; D may be TRBD2 (7 bases). The V end was cut by 1 base, the J end by 1 base, with 20 bases between. The CDR3 is made up of 17 amino acids. The germline V gene has CDR1 SQVTM and CDR2 ANQGSEA.

This clonotype was counted only a few times. V and J are TRBV5-6 and TRBJ1-3; 7 bases align to TRBD1. The CDR3 covers 16 residues. Per germline, CDR1 SGHDT and CDR2 YYEEEE. V was pared by 2 bases and J by 3 bases, with 8 bases of the junction left unmatched. CDR3 loop: CASSLTWDRYGNTIYF. The DNA of the CDR3 is TGTGCCAGCAGCTTAACGTGGGACAGATATGGAAACACCATATATTTT.

This clonotype has more than one count but fewer than ten. The CDR3 loop reads CASSLRESKFF. CDR3 in DNA: TGTGCCAGCAGCTTGAGGGAGTCCAAGTTCTTC. The rearrangement links TRBV5-6 to TRBJ2-1; TRBD2 is a possible D gene (5 bases). Germline CDR1 reads SGHDT; CDR2 reads YYEEEE. With 1 base removed from V and 14 bases from J, the gap between germline ends came to 10 bases. The CDR3 runs to 11 residues.

The J gene is TRBJ2-3, the V gene TRBV6-2 or TRBV6-3; D is ambiguous. Germline V CDR1 and CDR2: MNHEY, SVGEGT. The CDR3 covers 18 residues. V gave up 2 bases and J gave up 3 bases, with 21 bases separating them. CDR3 DNA: TGTGCCAGCAGTTACGAAACCCAAAGGGCGCACCGGACAGATACGCAGTATTTT. Translating it yields CASSYETQRAHRTDTQYF.

As regards this clonotype: Given the absence of the conserved phenylalanine or tryptophan at the CDR3 end, a read error is likely. The chain employs TRBV6-6 and TRBJ2-5, with D hard to call. V was cut by 2 bases and J by 5 bases, with 12 bases left in between. CDR1 is MNHNY, CDR2 SVGAGI, per germline (reference sequence). The CDR3 is made up of 14 amino acids. CDR3 sequence (DNA): TGTGCCAGCAGTTACGGGGTTGGTTTTGAGACCCAGTACTCC. Amino acid sequence: CASSYGVGFETQYS.